The clone carrying this T cell receptor (beta chain) was picked up one time. These data come from a study of blood T cell repertoires in COVID-19. Study as a whole: Researchers got acute and convalescent COVID-19 samples from the United States, Italy and Spain.

The CDR3 consists of 14 residues. The germline gives CDR1 MNHEY, CDR2 SVGEGT. V was cut by 6 bases and J by 6 bases, with 18 bases left in between. TCRdb's copy holds only in-frame clones and misses some; the assay was immunoSEQ multiplex PCR. The sample lists nearly 80,000 clones, around 85% seen once, with 4.5% to 6% in the top ten. Sequenced sample: peripheral blood. This chain connects TRBV6-2 or TRBV6-3 to TRBJ2-7; D might be TRBD2 (5 bases). The TCR originated in a woman older than 75 with active or convalescent COVID-19. The DNA for the CDR3 is TGTGCCAGCAGCCGCCCCGACAAGCGGTCCGAGCAGTACTTC. Protein product: CASSRPDKRSEQYF.